The entry below describes one T cell receptor (beta chain). Its antigen is unknown. This record comes from a study of cytomegalovirus exposure and HLA in healthy donors. Broader study findings: For presence/absence analyses, sequencing depth was assumed to be roughly uniform across donors. Beyond CMV serostatus, there was no information to go on about immune exposure.

The PCR contained 60 Vbeta and 13 Jbeta primers. Sequenced by immunoSEQ multiplex PCR; TCRdb stores in-frame clones only, minus some. The table lists 80,000 or so clones, around 70% of them singletons. The CDR3 length is 15 residues. Trimming pared 0 bases from V and 3 bases from J, leaving 12 bases between. Germline V gene lookup returns CDR1 SGHVS and CDR2 FQNEAQ. The clonotype comes from a man aged 30 to 39 in good health and CMV-seropositive. The source material was PBMCs. The V call is TRBV7-8, the J call TRBJ2-7; possibly TRBD1 for D (6 bases). The CDR3 loop is CASSLARQDDYEQYF. DNA for the CDR3: TGTGCCAGCAGCTTAGCGCGACAGGACGACTACGAGCAGTACTTC. Variable domain in full (rest from reference TRBV7-8 and TRBJ2-7): GAGVSQSPRYKVAKRGQDVALRCDPISGHVSLFWYQQALGQGPEFLTYFQNEAQLDKSGLPSDRFFAERPEGSVSTLKIQRTQQEDSAVYLCASSLARQDDYEQYFGPGTRLTVT.